What follows are 12 T cell receptor beta chains derived from one specimen sequenced in a study of blood T cell repertoires in COVID-19 (dated by TCRdb to about 2020). The library relied on the immunoSEQ multiplex PCR assay. TCRdb took this table from immuneACCESS and kept in-frame rearrangements with V and J called. Such tables lack part of the clones; where checked against another copy, unresolved V genes explain under half of the gap, and the rest is unexplained. This sample has about 64,000 clones in its table, and 80% to 85% of those were observed once. Together, the top ten hold roughly 13% of the sample. Sequencing was done on a sample of peripheral blood. The receptor set was obtained from a human donor in a cohort sampled during active COVID-19.

The gene calls are TRBV28 and TRBJ2-5; D is possibly TRBD2 (5 bases). V was cut by 6 bases and J by 5 bases, with 13 bases left in between. Germline CDR1 reads MDHEN; CDR2 reads SYDVKM. This CDR3 has 13 residues. The DNA for the CDR3 is TGTGCCAGCAGCGGACTCACGCGGGAGACCCAGTACTTC. It yields the protein CASSGLTRETQYF.

The gene calls are TRBV3-1 (or the pseudogene TRBV3-2) and TRBJ2-7, with 9 bases identical to TRBD1. CDR3 length: 18 residues. V trimming: 1 base; J trimming: 2 bases; junction bases outside the gene matches: 12. CDR1 and CDR2 from the germline V gene are LGHDT and YNNKEL (reference sequence). DNA for the CDR3: TGTGCCAGCAGCCAAGCTTTGGAGGGACAGGGCTGTACCTACGAGCAGTACGTC. Its translation: CASSQALEGQGCTYEQYV.

This clone was seen a handful of times. The rearrangement joins TRBV7-9 to TRBJ1-1; D is undetermined. V was shortened by 5 bases and J by 0 bases, with 13 bases between the two germline ends. The CDR3 extends over 15 amino acids. Germline V gene lookup returns CDR1 SEHNR and CDR2 FQNEAQ (reference sequence). The CDR3: CASSPKVRLNTEAFF. The DNA of the CDR3 is TGTGCCAGCAGCCCCAAGGTGAGGCTGAACACTGAAGCTTTCTTT. The variable domain in full, completed from reference TRBV7-9 and TRBJ1-1, reads DTGVSQNPRHKITKRGQNVTFRCDPISEHNRLYWYRQTLGQGPEFLTYFQNEAQLEKSRLLSDRFSAERPKGSFSTLEIQRTEQGDSAMYLCASSPKVRLNTEAFFGQGTRLTVV.

Of note for this clone: As the CDR3 is not closed by the conserved phenylalanine or tryptophan, this likely results from a read error. Because the CDR3's place on the DNA is in doubt, the DNA is left out and the CDR3 is given as listed by TCRdb. The CDR3 here is CASSPGQGASQIL. The J gene is TRBJ1-2, the V gene TRBV6-5; no DNA check was done on the table's D call, TRBD1. Germline V gene sequence: CDR1 MNHEY, CDR2 SVGAGI. The CDR3 is made up of 13 amino acids, end residues included.

The rearrangement uses TRBV2 and TRBJ2-3; tentative D call: TRBD1 (5 bases). Germline CDR1 reads SNHLY; CDR2 reads FYNNEI. V was cut by 4 bases and J by 7 bases, with 21 bases left in between. The CDR3 is 16 residues long. This chain's CDR3 is CASSARTDTKGHTQYF. CDR3 bases: TGTGCCAGCAGTGCCAGGACGGACACGAAGGGCCATACGCAGTATTTT.

The table lists this clone with a count of one. The genes are TRBV14 and TRBJ2-2, with a possible D match to TRBD2 (5 bases). This CDR3 spans 14 amino acids. V was pared by 3 bases and J by 4 bases, with 9 bases between. CDR1 SGHDN and CDR2 FVKESK come from the germline V gene. CDR3 loop: CASSQRVGTGELFF. CDR3 coding DNA: TGTGCCAGCAGCCAGAGGGTTGGCACCGGGGAGCTGTTTTTT.

There are a few counts of this clone. The V gene is TRBV7-9, the J gene TRBJ2-5; D perhaps matches TRBD1 (6 bases). This CDR3 is built from 13 residues. The germline V gene encodes CDR1 SEHNR and CDR2 FQNEAQ (reference sequence). Trimming left V 5 bases short and J 7 bases short, with 14 bases between. CDR3 loop: CASSIGTIGTQYF. The CDR3 coding sequence is TGTGCCAGCAGCATAGGGACAATCGGGACCCAGTACTTC. Drawing the rest from reference TRBV7-9 and TRBJ2-5, the complete variable domain is DTGVSQNPRHKITKRGQNVTFRCDPISEHNRLYWYRQTLGQGPEFLTYFQNEAQLEKSRLLSDRFSAERPKGSFSTLEIQRTEQGDSAMYLCASSIGTIGTQYFGPGTRLLVL.

The V and J genes are TRBV7-2 and TRBJ1-2; 7 positions agree with TRBD1. V dropped 2 bases and J dropped 0; count of bases not matched to a gene: 0. The CDR3 length is 14 residues. Germline V lookup: CDR1 SGHTA, CDR2 FQGNSA. The CDR3 loop reads CASSLQGANYGYTF. CDR3 sequence (DNA): TGTGCCAGCAGCTTACAGGGGGCTAACTATGGCTACACCTTC.

The chain combines TRBV18 with TRBJ2-7, with TRBD1 matching 7 bases. The CDR3 extends over 15 amino acids. Losses at the gene ends were 3 bases for V and 3 bases for J; bases not matched to a gene: 8. Looked up from germline, CDR1 is KGHSH and CDR2 is LQKENI. The chain's CDR3 is CASSPDQGVGYEQYV. The CDR3 DNA sequence: TGTGCCAGCTCACCCGATCAGGGGGTGGGCTACGAGCAGTACGTC.

This chain connects TRBV6-1 to TRBJ1-5; D remains unclear. The V gene's germline CDR1 is MNHNS and CDR2 SASEGT. Trimming took off 2 bases at V and 0 bases at J, with 5 bases between the two ends. The CDR3 is made up of 14 amino acids. DNA for the CDR3: TGTGCCAGCAGTGAACGGTTTAGCAATCAGCCCCAGCATTTT. Its translation: CASSERFSNQPQHF.

This sequence joins TRBV18 and TRBJ2-6; 9 bases match TRBD1. Trimming took 3 bases from V and 0 from J; bases not matched to a gene: 3. From germline, CDR1 is KGHSH and CDR2 LQKENI. The CDR3 extends over 17 amino acids. The CDR3 nucleotides read TGTGCCAGCTCACCGGGACAGGGTAACTCTGGGGCCAACGTCCTGACTTTC. Its protein is CASSPGQGNSGANVLTF. Full variable domain (outside the CDR3, taken from reference TRBV18 and TRBJ2-6): NAGVMQNPRHLVRRRGQEARLRCSPMKGHSHVYWYRQLPEEGLKFMVYLQKENIIDESGMPKERFSAEFPKEGPSILRIQQVVRGDSAAYFCASSPGQGNSGANVLTFGAGSRLTVL.

The V gene is TRBV6-1, the J gene TRBJ1-5, with a tentative D call TRBD1 (5 bases). Per the germline V gene, CDR1 is MNHNS and CDR2 is SASEGT. The ends were cut back, 2 bases at V and 16 bases at J, with 15 bases in the middle. This CDR3 region has 12 residues. In DNA, the CDR3 is TGTGCCAGCAGTGAAAGGGACTTAGGGCAACATTTT. It encodes CASSERDLGQHF.